This TCR beta chain was retrieved from a study of blood T cell repertoires in COVID-19 (dated by TCRdb to the early 2020s). In the study overall: Samples from collaborators originated in the United States, Italy and Spain and spanned both the acute and convalescent phases of COVID-19. The prospective study material was composed of cDNA or gDNA derived from T cells, B-cell-depleted T cells, or PBMCs. Subjects who had been exposed to COVID-19, were actively infected with it, or had recovered from it provided the deeply sampled blood TCRbeta repertoires that made up the dataset. The repertoires were made available in a free public database intended to serve as a resource for research on the immune response to SARS-CoV-2. The samples were drawn from the first 160 participants of the ongoing ImmuneRACE study and from 950 to 1,500 subjects provided by 6 global collaborators. A de-identified subject ID, COVID-19 status, age in years and sex were almost always included in the sample metadata. Where available, HLA class I and class II types were obtained from metadata supplied by the sample provider rather than from assay-based typing.

Each collaborating institution followed its own protocols to collect whole blood in K2EDTA tubes. For TCRbeta analysis, collaborators shipped samples in one of three forms: frozen whole blood, isolated PBMCs, or DNA extracted from either of those sample types. Germline trimming: 4 bases from V, 4 bases from J; junction bases outside gene matches: 3. Its CDR3 holds 12 amino acids, cysteine through phenylalanine. Just the 36-base CDR3 DNA is kept, in frame starting at base 1. The germline V gene supplies CDR1 SQVTM and CDR2 ANQGSEA. Comments on this clone: Its antigen target is currently unknown. It has no much larger one-base neighbor in the sample; base qualities were not kept.

Results the study describes overall, beyond this receptor: How much clinical and demographic metadata was included differed by source and by participant, and the metadata was provided uncurated.

TCRbeta CDR3 regions were amplified from genomic DNA by means of the immunoSEQ Assay, a bias-controlled multiplex PCR. The published analysis was carried out like this. Nucleated cell counts per sample were estimated from amplification of reference gene primers within the assay. To quantify the absolute abundance of each unique TCRbeta CDR3 rearrangement, sequence reads were collapsed and filtered. Productive Simpson clonality was computed per sample as the square root of Simpson's diversity index over productive rearrangements. The table was pulled from immuneACCESS by TCRdb, which kept in-frame rearrangements only. Such tables lose some clones; where checked, under half of the loss comes from unresolved V genes, and the rest has no known cause. That table supplies the V and J calls and clone size; D and trimming were determined from the DNA. The sample table shows about 130,000 clones, and 81% are seen once. The ten largest clones capture under 4.5% of the sample.

Material for sequencing was peripheral blood. The clonotype comes from a woman in her forties or fifties with acute or convalescent COVID-19. The chain employs TRBV29-1 and TRBJ1-2, with 7 middle bases fitting TRBD1. The sequenced DNA is TGCAGCGTTGCGACAGGGACCTATGGCTACACCTTC. Its translation reads: CSVATGTYGYTF. Where the CDR3 stops, the reference TRBV29-1 and TRBJ1-2 genes take over; the full variable domain is SAVISQKPSRDICQRGTSLTIQCQVDSQVTMMFWYRQQPGQSLTLIATANQGSEATYESGFVIDKFPISRPNLTFSTLTVSNMSPEDSSIYLCSVATGTYGYTFGSGTRLTVV.